The source of this TCR beta chain is a study of control samples from healthy donors and cancer patients. Profiling relied on immunoSEQ multiplex PCR, and the TCRdb table lists in-frame clones only, not all of them. The sample lists about 55,000 clones, 95% to 96% occurring once. With V trimmed by 4 bases and J by 9 bases, 6 bases remained unmatched. Germline values: CDR1 LGHDT, CDR2 YNNKEL (reference sequence). CDR3 length: 15 residues. The sample taken for sequencing was blood. The TCR comes from a young woman in good health. The chain recombines TRBV3-1 (or the pseudogene TRBV3-2) with TRBJ2-1; 13 bases map to TRBD2. CDR3: CASSLFGLAGVEQFF. The CDR3 DNA sequence: TGTGCCAGCAGCCTATTTGGACTAGCGGGAGTTGAGCAGTTCTTC.